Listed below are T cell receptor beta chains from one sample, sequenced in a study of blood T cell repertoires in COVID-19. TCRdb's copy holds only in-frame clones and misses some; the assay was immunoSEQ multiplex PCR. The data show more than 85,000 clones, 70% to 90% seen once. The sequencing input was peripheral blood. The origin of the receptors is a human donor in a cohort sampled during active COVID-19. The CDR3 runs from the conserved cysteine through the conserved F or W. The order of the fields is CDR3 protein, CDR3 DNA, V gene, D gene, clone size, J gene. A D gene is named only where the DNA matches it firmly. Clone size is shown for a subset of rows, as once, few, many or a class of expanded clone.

CDR3 protein: CASSQGGGFNEKLFF; CDR3 DNA: TGTGCCAGCAGCCAAGGGGGAGGGTTTAATGAAAAACTGTTTTTT; V gene: TRBV3-1/TRBV3-2; D gene: -; clone size: -; J gene: TRBJ1-4
CDR3 protein: CAIRGLAGAIYNEQFF; CDR3 DNA: TGTGCCATCAGGGGGTTAGCGGGAGCGATCTACAATGAGCAGTTCTTC; V gene: TRBV10-3; D gene: TRBD2; clone size: -; J gene: TRBJ2-1
CDR3 protein: CASIRTGFSREENEQFF; CDR3 DNA: TGTGCCAGCATAAGGACAGGGTTTAGTCGAGAGGAGAATGAGCAGTTCTTC; V gene: TRBV2; D gene: TRBD1; clone size: -; J gene: TRBJ2-1
CDR3 protein: CASSLNGRISDGYTF; CDR3 DNA: TGTGCCAGCAGCTTAAACGGGAGGATTTCAGATGGCTACACCTTC; V gene: TRBV7-3; D gene: -; clone size: -; J gene: TRBJ1-2
CDR3 protein: CASRWGGVGEKLFF; CDR3 DNA: TGTGCCAGCAGATGGGGGGGGGTTGGGGAAAAACTGTTTTTT; V gene: TRBV6-5; D gene: -; clone size: -; J gene: TRBJ1-4
CDR3 protein: CASYGAISGNTIYF; CDR3 DNA: TGTGCCAGCTATGGGGCCATCTCTGGAAACACCATATATTTT; V gene: TRBV18; D gene: -; clone size: -; J gene: TRBJ1-3
CDR3 protein: CASSPVSSGRVDTQYF; CDR3 DNA: TGTGCCAGCAGCCCAGTATCTAGCGGGAGGGTAGATACGCAGTATTTT; V gene: TRBV3-1/TRBV3-2; D gene: TRBD2; clone size: -; J gene: TRBJ2-3
CDR3 protein: CASSLLRLRQPQHF; CDR3 DNA: TGTGCCAGCAGCTTACTTCGGTTGCGCCAGCCCCAGCATTTT; V gene: TRBV7-2; D gene: -; clone size: -; J gene: TRBJ1-5
CDR3 protein: CARAQGNGELFF; CDR3 DNA: TGCGCCAGGGCACAGGGGAACGGGGAGCTGTTTTTT; V gene: TRBV10-1; D gene: TRBD1; clone size: few; J gene: TRBJ2-2
CDR3 protein: CASTRDRVNTEAFF; CDR3 DNA: TGTGCCAGCACCCGGGACAGGGTCAACACTGAAGCTTTCTTT; V gene: TRBV14; D gene: TRBD1; clone size: -; J gene: TRBJ1-1
CDR3 protein: CASSSTRGATGELFF; CDR3 DNA: TGTGCCAGCTCATCGACTCGGGGAGCCACCGGGGAGCTGTTTTTT; V gene: TRBV18; D gene: -; clone size: -; J gene: TRBJ2-2
CDR3 protein: CASSQAYRNNEQFF; CDR3 DNA: TGTGCCAGCAGCCAAGCGTACAGGAACAATGAGCAGTTCTTC; V gene: TRBV14; D gene: -; clone size: few; J gene: TRBJ2-1
CDR3 protein: CAISDIGSQGYRRGSPGELFF; CDR3 DNA: TGTGCCATCAGTGACATTGGATCCCAGGGTTATCGAAGGGGGTCCCCCGGGGAGCTGTTTTTT; V gene: TRBV10-3; D gene: -; clone size: -; J gene: TRBJ2-2
CDR3 protein: CASSVAASGGSTDTQYF; CDR3 DNA: TGTGCCAGCAGCGTAGCTGCCAGCGGGGGTAGCACAGATACGCAGTATTTT; V gene: TRBV9; D gene: TRBD2; clone size: -; J gene: TRBJ2-3
CDR3 protein: CASSSRYEQYF; CDR3 DNA: TGTGCCAGCAGTTCCCGCTACGAGCAGTACTTC; V gene: TRBV28; D gene: -; clone size: once; J gene: TRBJ2-7
CDR3 protein: CASSKYRGTWTGELFF; CDR3 DNA: TGTGCCAGCAGCAAATACAGGGGAACATGGACCGGGGAGCTGTTTTTT; V gene: TRBV3-1/TRBV3-2; D gene: TRBD1; clone size: once; J gene: TRBJ2-2
CDR3 protein: CASSLRGTVTQYF; CDR3 DNA: TGTGCCAGCAGTTTGCGTGGTACGGTGACCCAGTACTTC; V gene: TRBV12-3/TRBV12-4; D gene: -; clone size: -; J gene: TRBJ2-5
CDR3 protein: CASSERSNNQPQHF; CDR3 DNA: TGTGCCAGCAGTGAACGCAGTAATAATCAGCCCCAGCATTTT; V gene: TRBV2; D gene: -; clone size: once; J gene: TRBJ1-5
CDR3 protein: CASSRSGYEQYF; CDR3 DNA: TGTGCCAGCAGCCGAAGCGGCTACGAGCAGTACTTC; V gene: TRBV7-2; D gene: -; clone size: -; J gene: TRBJ2-7
CDR3 protein: CASSYPSLRPYEQYF; CDR3 DNA: TGTGCCAGCAGCTACCCCTCGTTGCGGCCCTACGAGCAGTACTTC; V gene: TRBV11-2; D gene: -; clone size: -; J gene: TRBJ2-7
CDR3 protein: CASRYLAGGYEQYF; CDR3 DNA: TGTGCCAGCAGGTATCTGGCGGGAGGATACGAGCAGTACTTC; V gene: TRBV6-5; D gene: TRBD2; clone size: -; J gene: TRBJ2-7
CDR3 protein: CASSPPRTGSYEQYF; CDR3 DNA: TGTGCCAGTAGTCCCCCGAGGACAGGGAGCTACGAGCAGTACTTC; V gene: TRBV19; D gene: TRBD1; clone size: -; J gene: TRBJ2-7
CDR3 protein: CASSQDPSGSLNEQYF; CDR3 DNA: TGCGCCAGCAGCCAAGACCCTAGCGGGAGTTTGAACGAGCAGTACTTC; V gene: TRBV4-3; D gene: TRBD2; clone size: once; J gene: TRBJ2-7
CDR3 protein: CAISESYYASELFF; CDR3 DNA: TGTGCCATCAGTGAGTCGTACTATGCTTCGGAGCTGTTTTTT; V gene: TRBV10-3; D gene: -; clone size: medium-sized; J gene: TRBJ2-2
CDR3 protein: CASSLEGTSKFF; CDR3 DNA: TGTGCCAGCAGCTTAGAAGGGACTAGTAAGTTCTTC; V gene: TRBV7-9; D gene: TRBD2; clone size: -; J gene: TRBJ2-1
CDR3 protein: CASGTDRPNTEAFF; CDR3 DNA: TGTGCTAGTGGAACGGACAGACCGAACACTGAAGCTTTCTTT; V gene: TRBV12-5; D gene: -; clone size: -; J gene: TRBJ1-1
CDR3 protein: CASSYKLAGGPGLNEQFF; CDR3 DNA: TGTGCCAGCAGCTACAAACTAGCGGGGGGGCCGGGACTCAATGAGCAGTTCTTC; V gene: TRBV7-9; D gene: TRBD2; clone size: -; J gene: TRBJ2-1
CDR3 protein: CASSQGTGGPGNEQFF; CDR3 DNA: TGTGCCAGCAGCCAAGGTACGGGGGGGCCTGGCAATGAGCAGTTCTTC; V gene: TRBV3-1/TRBV3-2; D gene: TRBD2; clone size: -; J gene: TRBJ2-1
CDR3 protein: CASSVDGGVPYEQYF; CDR3 DNA: TGTGCCAGCAGCGTAGATGGGGGGGTGCCCTACGAGCAGTACTTC; V gene: TRBV9; D gene: TRBD2; clone size: -; J gene: TRBJ2-7
CDR3 protein: CASSPDSSYNEQFF; CDR3 DNA: TGCGCCAGCAGCCCCGACAGCTCCTACAATGAGCAGTTCTTC; V gene: TRBV4-1; D gene: -; clone size: -; J gene: TRBJ2-1
CDR3 protein: CASSSDRAGSPLHF; CDR3 DNA: TGTGCCAGCTCAAGCGACAGGGCTGGTTCACCCCTCCACTTT; V gene: TRBV18; D gene: TRBD1; clone size: -; J gene: TRBJ1-6
CDR3 protein: CATSDSSGANTDTQYF; CDR3 DNA: TGTGCCACCAGTGATTCTAGCGGAGCAAACACAGATACGCAGTATTTT; V gene: TRBV24-1; D gene: TRBD2; clone size: -; J gene: TRBJ2-3
CDR3 protein: CASSTVPGQGARTGELFF; CDR3 DNA: TGTGCCAGCAGTACCGTCCCGGGACAGGGGGCGCGCACCGGGGAGCTGTTTTTT; V gene: TRBV6-2/TRBV6-3; D gene: TRBD1; clone size: -; J gene: TRBJ2-2
CDR3 protein: CASSFGQGIPNEQYF; CDR3 DNA: TGTGCCAGCAGTTTTGGACAGGGGATCCCCAACGAGCAGTACTTC; V gene: TRBV27; D gene: TRBD1; clone size: -; J gene: TRBJ2-7
CDR3 protein: CASSFLSNAGTSEGEQFF; CDR3 DNA: TGTGCCAGCAGCTTCCTTTCTAACGCCGGGACTAGCGAGGGTGAGCAGTTCTTC; V gene: TRBV5-4; D gene: TRBD2; clone size: few; J gene: TRBJ2-1
CDR3 protein: CSVRGRSTDTQYF; CDR3 DNA: TGCAGCGTCAGGGGCCGGAGCACAGATACGCAGTATTTT; V gene: TRBV29-1; D gene: -; clone size: -; J gene: TRBJ2-3
CDR3 protein: CASSLALSGGSYNEQFF; CDR3 DNA: TGTGCCAGCAGCTTGGCCCTTAGCGGGGGCTCCTACAATGAGCAGTTCTTC; V gene: TRBV5-8; D gene: TRBD2; clone size: -; J gene: TRBJ2-1
CDR3 protein: CASSNVQGPQYF; CDR3 DNA: TGTGCCAGCAGCAACGTACAGGGCCCCCAGTACTTC; V gene: TRBV7-9; D gene: -; clone size: -; J gene: TRBJ2-5
CDR3 protein: CASVRRGSNEKLFF; CDR3 DNA: TGTGCCAGCGTAAGACGGGGAAGCAATGAAAAACTGTTTTTT; V gene: TRBV6-5; D gene: -; clone size: -; J gene: TRBJ1-4
CDR3 protein: CASSSGTGLSSPLHF; CDR3 DNA: TGTGCCAGCAGCTCCGGGACAGGGTTGAGTTCACCCCTCCACTTT; V gene: TRBV7-9; D gene: TRBD1; clone size: -; J gene: TRBJ1-6
CDR3 protein: CASSPTGTRNSPLHF; CDR3 DNA: TGTGCCAGCAGCCCAACCGGGACACGGAATTCACCCCTCCACTTT; V gene: TRBV14; D gene: -; clone size: -; J gene: TRBJ1-6
CDR3 protein: CASSKGLAGNTGELFF; CDR3 DNA: TGTGCCAGCAGCAAGGGACTAGCGGGGAACACCGGGGAGCTGTTTTTT; V gene: TRBV11-2; D gene: TRBD2; clone size: -; J gene: TRBJ2-2
CDR3 protein: CSASDAGTLHEKLFF; CDR3 DNA: TGCAGTGCTAGTGATGCGGGGACGTTACATGAAAAACTGTTTTTT; V gene: TRBV20-1; D gene: -; clone size: -; J gene: TRBJ1-4
CDR3 protein: CASPREWGTDTQYF; CDR3 DNA: TGTGCCAGCCCTAGGGAGTGGGGTACAGATACGCAGTATTTT; V gene: TRBV6-5; D gene: -; clone size: -; J gene: TRBJ2-3
CDR3 protein: CASSEATRGQGHYGYTF; CDR3 DNA: TGTGCCAGCAGTGAAGCGACCCGTGGACAGGGTCACTATGGCTACACCTTC; V gene: TRBV2; D gene: TRBD1; clone size: -; J gene: TRBJ1-2
CDR3 protein: CASSHGTDNYGYTF; CDR3 DNA: TGTGCCAGCAGCCACGGGACAGATAATTATGGCTACACCTTC; V gene: TRBV3-1/TRBV3-2; D gene: TRBD1; clone size: once; J gene: TRBJ1-2
CDR3 protein: CASSTSGQNIQYF; CDR3 DNA: TGTGCCAGTAGTACTAGCGGCCAAAACATTCAGTACTTC; V gene: TRBV19; D gene: TRBD2; clone size: -; J gene: TRBJ2-4
CDR3 protein: CASSLRESGLGNNEQFF; CDR3 DNA: TGTGCCAGCAGCTTACGGGAGTCGGGACTAGGAAACAATGAGCAGTTCTTC; V gene: TRBV7-2; D gene: TRBD2; clone size: -; J gene: TRBJ2-1
CDR3 protein: CASSLGQGVGGEKLFF; CDR3 DNA: TGTGCCAGCAGTTTGGGACAGGGCGTGGGAGGAGAAAAACTGTTTTTT; V gene: TRBV28; D gene: TRBD1; clone size: -; J gene: TRBJ1-4
CDR3 protein: CASSLGQGSNQPQHF; CDR3 DNA: TGTGCCAGCTCACTAGGACAGGGCAGCAATCAGCCCCAGCATTTT; V gene: TRBV18; D gene: TRBD1; clone size: -; J gene: TRBJ1-5
CDR3 protein: CASSFAQSTYEQYF; CDR3 DNA: TGTGCCAGCAGCTTCGCACAGTCCACCTACGAGCAGTACTTC; V gene: TRBV7-9; D gene: -; clone size: once; J gene: TRBJ2-7
CDR3 protein: CASSLAQGISGGYTF; CDR3 DNA: TGCGCCAGCAGCTTGGCCCAGGGGATCTCTGGGGGCTACACCTTC; V gene: TRBV5-1; D gene: -; clone size: -; J gene: TRBJ1-2
CDR3 protein: CASSENRDRGKPPLHF; CDR3 DNA: TGTGCCAGCTCTGAAAACCGGGACAGGGGGAAACCACCCCTCCACTTT; V gene: TRBV18; D gene: TRBD1; clone size: -; J gene: TRBJ1-6
CDR3 protein: CASSPGGLPSGNTIYF; CDR3 DNA: TGTGCCAGCAGTCCAGGAGGACTACCCTCTGGAAACACCATATATTTT; V gene: TRBV27; D gene: -; clone size: -; J gene: TRBJ1-3